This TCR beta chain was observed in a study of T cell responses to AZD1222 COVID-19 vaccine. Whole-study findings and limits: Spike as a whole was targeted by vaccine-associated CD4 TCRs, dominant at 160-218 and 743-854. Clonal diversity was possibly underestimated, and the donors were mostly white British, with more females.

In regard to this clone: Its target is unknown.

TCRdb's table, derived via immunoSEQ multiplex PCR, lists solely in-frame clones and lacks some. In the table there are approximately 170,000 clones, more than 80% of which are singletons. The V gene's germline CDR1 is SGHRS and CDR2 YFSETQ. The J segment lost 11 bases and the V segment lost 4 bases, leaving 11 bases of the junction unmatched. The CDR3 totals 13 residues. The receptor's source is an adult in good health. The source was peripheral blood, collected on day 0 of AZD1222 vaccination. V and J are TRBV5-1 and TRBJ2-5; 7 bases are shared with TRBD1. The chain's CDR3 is CASSDRVQISQYF. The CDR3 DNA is TGCGCCAGCAGCGACAGGGTTCAGATAAGTCAGTACTTC.